A single sample is the source of the 2 T cell receptor beta chains below, sequenced in a study of shared clonotypes between healthy human individuals. CD45RO-negative, CCR7-selected cells formed the naive CD8 fraction, which excluded terminally differentiated effector memory CD45RA+ cells. TCRdb keeps only in-frame clones here, not all; method: immunoSEQ multiplex PCR. The sample lists around 2.1 million clones; 85% to 95% were seen once. The sample was naive CD8+ T cells from PBMCs. All receptors derive from a man younger than 35 in good health. Some clones in this sample may be carry-over from other donors' samples.

A note on this clone: The junction shows a germline mismatch at one end, possibly a read error. The chain employs TRBV2 and TRBJ2-7, with 7 bases aligning to TRBD2. The CDR3 has 9 amino acids. CDR1 is SNHLY, CDR2 FYNNEI, per germline. CDR3 nucleotides: TGTGCCAGCGGGGGGGGAGCCGACTTC. This translates into CASGGGADF.

The sample holds a few counts of this clone. The V and J genes are TRBV6-5 and TRBJ1-2, with D unresolved. The CDR3 is 12 residues long. Trimming removed 5 bases from V and 10 bases from J, with 14 bases in between. Germline values: CDR1 MNHEY, CDR2 SVGAGI. CDR3 in DNA: TGTGCCAGCAGTCCGGACGGTGGTAACTACACCTTC. Translating gives CASSPDGGNYTF.